The next 23 T cell receptor beta chains were all read from a single sample in a study of blood T cell repertoires in COVID-19. This table comes from immunoSEQ multiplex PCR, and its TCRdb copy is limited to in-frame clones, with some not included. This sample has under 300,000 clones; roughly nine tenths occur once, and the top ten carry approximately 12%. Sample: peripheral blood. These receptors were taken from a woman aged 25-40 years with COVID-19, enrolled during active disease.

The chain joins TRBV28 to TRBJ2-1; D not certain. The germline gives CDR1 MDHEN, CDR2 SYDVKM. Between the trimmed V and J ends, which lost 5 bases and 8 bases, there was a span of 13 bases. The CDR3 is made up of 13 amino acids. The CDR3: CASSLIAPDEQFF. The CDR3 nucleotides are TGTGCCAGCAGTCTGATAGCCCCAGATGAGCAGTTCTTC.

J is TRBJ1-1 and V is TRBV11-2; possible D gene TRBD1, 5 bases. Trimming left V 0 bases short and J 3 bases short, with 14 bases between. This CDR3 is 16 amino acids long. The germline gives CDR1 SGHAT, CDR2 FQNNGV. The CDR3 DNA reads as TGTGCCAGCAGCTTAGACTTTACAACAGGAGACACTGAAGCTTTCTTT. Its protein is CASSLDFTTGDTEAFF.

The chain couples TRBV19 to TRBJ1-2; D is perhaps TRBD1 (5 bases). V lost 7 bases to trimming and J lost 5 bases, with 23 bases between them. Germline V gene data show CDR1 as LNHDA and CDR2 as SQIVND (reference sequence). The CDR3 runs to 16 residues. CDR3 amino acids: CASIPRLGGGSYGYTF. CDR3 DNA: TGTGCCAGTATTCCCCGCCTTGGGGGGGGAAGTTATGGCTACACCTTC. The variable domain in full, completed from reference TRBV19 and TRBJ1-2, reads DGGITQSPKYLFRKEGQNVTLSCEQNLNHDAMYWYRQDPGQGLRLIYYSQIVNDFQKGDIAEGYSVSREKKESFPLTVTSAQKNPTAFYLCASIPRLGGGSYGYTFGSGTRLTVV.

In its sample, this clone was seen once. The genes are TRBV6-5 and TRBJ1-2; 8 nucleotides match TRBD1. Losses at the gene ends were 2 bases for V and 8 bases for J; bases not matched to a gene: 7. CDR1 and CDR2 (germline): MNHEY, SVGAGI. The CDR3 totals 14 residues. CDR3 protein: CASSYTGQGGGYTF. CDR3 nucleotides: TGTGCCAGCAGTTACACCGGACAGGGAGGCGGCTACACCTTC.

This clone was picked up one time. This chain uses TRBV7-6 with TRBJ2-1, with 9 bases matching TRBD1. The CDR3 totals 15 residues. CDR1 SGHVS and CDR2 FNYEAQ come from the germline V gene. J lost 7 bases, V lost 5 bases, and 9 bases had no gene match. The DNA for the CDR3 is TGTGCCAGCAGCCCGGCCGGGACAGGGCTTAATGAGCAGTTCTTC. The encoded protein is CASSPAGTGLNEQFF.

The chain is built from TRBV5-1 and TRBJ2-1; D is possibly TRBD1 (5 bases). The CDR3 is 14 residues long. Trimming took 0 bases from V and 6 from J, leaving 10 bases between them. Per the germline V gene, CDR1 is SGHRS and CDR2 is YFSETQ. The chain's CDR3 is CASSLGQLFNEQFF. CDR3 DNA sequence: TGCGCCAGCAGCTTGGGACAGCTTTTCAATGAGCAGTTCTTC.

This chain links TRBV5-1 with TRBJ2-7; 7 bases fit TRBD1. The germline gives CDR1 SGHRS, CDR2 YFSETQ. The CDR3 has 14 residues. V gave up 4 bases and J gave up 3 bases; unmatched junction bases: 7. The CDR3 loop is CASSPSGGFYEQYF. CDR3 DNA sequence: TGCGCCAGCAGCCCGTCAGGGGGTTTCTACGAGCAGTACTTC.

V and J are TRBV19 and TRBJ1-6, with D unclear. The CDR3 has 12 amino acids. The ends were cut back, 5 bases at V and 10 bases at J, with 9 bases in the middle. Germline lookup yields CDR1 LNHDA and CDR2 SQIVND (reference sequence). For the CDR3, the DNA is TGTGCCAGTAGTTTAAGCCGGTCACCCCTCCACTTT. Translation gives CASSLSRSPLHF.

The CDR3 nucleotides are TGTGCCAGCTCCTCCCCGGACAGGGGAGCCCACGAGCAGTACTTC. The encoded protein is CASSSPDRGAHEQYF. The rearrangement uses TRBV7-9 and TRBJ2-7; 9 bases line up with TRBD1. CDR1 and CDR2 (germline): SEHNR, FQNEAQ (reference sequence). Unmatched junction bases numbered 13, after V lost 8 bases and J lost 5 bases. The CDR3 consists of 15 residues.

This chain links TRBV29-1 with TRBJ2-1; weak D call: TRBD2 (6 bases). Germline CDR1 is SQVTM and CDR2 is ANQGSEA. Trimming removed 6 bases from V and 7 bases from J, with 10 bases in between. This CDR3 region has 11 residues. CDR3 coding DNA: TGCAGCGTGGGTAGCGGAAATGAGCAGTTCTTC. Its protein is CSVGSGNEQFF.

The CDR3 region has the DNA TGTGCCAGCAGTGGGAGGGGACAGCTAATCCTCTACGAGCAGTACTTC. Translation: CASSGRGQLILYEQYF. The chain has TRBV6-1 and TRBJ2-7; D possibly corresponds to TRBD1 (7 bases). V was cut by 4 bases and J by 3 bases, with 19 bases left in between. The CDR3 is 16 residues long. From germline, CDR1 is MNHNS and CDR2 SASEGT.

This chain joins TRBV2 and TRBJ2-7; 7 nucleotides agree with TRBD1. CDR3 length equals 13 residues. Per the germline V gene, CDR1 is SNHLY and CDR2 is FYNNEI. V gave up 4 bases and J gave up 2 bases; unmatched junction bases: 2. DNA for the CDR3: TGTGCCAGCAGTGTAGGACAGGCCTACGAGCAGTACTTC. This gives the protein CASSVGQAYEQYF.

This sequence joins TRBV5-4 and TRBJ2-7, with D possibly being TRBD2 (6 bases). CDR3 length: 14 amino acids. CDR1 and CDR2 from the germline V gene are SGHNT and YYREEE (reference sequence). V lost 3 bases, J lost 3 bases, and 13 bases lay in between. CDR3 coding DNA: TGTGCCAGCAGCTGGGACGGGGGTGACTACGAGCAGTACTTC. Protein: CASSWDGGDYEQYF. Full variable domain (remainder filled in from reference TRBV5-4 and TRBJ2-7): ETGVTQSPTHLIKTRGQQVTLRCSSQSGHNTVSWYQQALGQGPQFIFQYYREEENGRGNFPPRFSGLQFPNYSSELNVNALELDDSALYLCASSWDGGDYEQYFGPGTRLTVT.

This clone was seen once. This chain uses TRBV19 with TRBJ2-3; 7 bases are shared with TRBD2. V gave up 1 base and J gave up 2 bases; unmatched junction bases: 6. Germline V gene data show CDR1 as LNHDA and CDR2 as SQIVND (reference sequence). This CDR3 contains 16 residues. The CDR3 reads CASSIVGGFYTDTQYF. Here the CDR3 DNA reads TGTGCCAGTAGTATAGTGGGGGGGTTCTACACAGATACGCAGTATTTT.

This clone was seen just once. The V call is TRBV3-1 (or the pseudogene TRBV3-2), the J call TRBJ1-4; no reliable D call. CDR3 length: 15 amino acids. Germline V lookup: CDR1 LGHDT, CDR2 YNNKEL (reference sequence). V was trimmed by 2 bases and J by 7 bases, leaving 14 bases between them. The CDR3 loop reads CASSQKERGSEKLFF. The CDR3 nucleotides are TGTGCCAGCAGCCAAAAGGAGCGAGGAAGTGAAAAACTGTTTTTT.

The gene calls are TRBV27 and TRBJ2-2; TRBD2 might be the D (7 bases). Germline V CDR1 and CDR2: MNHEY, SMNVEV (reference sequence). This CDR3 comprises 15 residues. V lost 5 bases and J 5 bases, leaving 15 bases between the germline ends. The DNA for the CDR3 is TGTGCCAGCAGTAAGCGGGACACCGATACCGGGGAGCTGTTTTTT. Translating gives CASSKRDTDTGELFF.

The V gene is TRBV3-1 (or the pseudogene TRBV3-2), the J gene TRBJ2-7; D possibly corresponds to TRBD2 (5 bases). Germline V gene data show CDR1 as LGHDT and CDR2 as YNNKEL (reference sequence). This CDR3 contains 12 residues. V was clipped by 3 bases and J by 5 bases, with 8 bases between them. The CDR3 bases are TGTGCCAGCAGCCATCTGAGGGACGAGCAGTACTTC. The encoded protein is CASSHLRDEQYF.

V gene TRBV4-1 combines with J gene TRBJ2-1; 12 bases align to TRBD2. V shed 4 bases and J 9 bases; nucleotides not matched to a gene: 10. Germline CDR1 MGHRA, CDR2 YSYEKL. CDR3 size: 16 residues. CDR3 DNA: TGCGCCAGCAGCCCTGTCCTAGCGGGGGGGCCCAGTGAGCAGTTCTTC. This codes for CASSPVLAGGPSEQFF.

A few counts support this clone. This chain joins TRBV18 and TRBJ1-5, with no clear D. The CDR3 sequence is 13 residues long. Germline lookup yields CDR1 KGHSH and CDR2 LQKENI. Deletions cut 8 bases from V and 1 base from J, with 9 bases between. The CDR3 sequence: CASTWASNQPQHF. The CDR3 DNA reads TGTGCCAGCACATGGGCCAGCAATCAGCCCCAGCATTTT.

The rearrangement joins TRBV6-5 to TRBJ1-3; no firm D call. From germline, CDR1 is MNHEY and CDR2 SVGAGI. V lost 0 bases and J 10 bases, leaving 19 bases between the germline ends. This CDR3 spans 16 amino acids. CDR3 nucleotides: TGTGCCAGCAGTTACTCGCCGGGGTCCCCTGGAGAGACCATATATTTT. Translation: CASSYSPGSPGETIYF.

In this sample, this clone turned up a few times. V is TRBV12-5 and J is TRBJ1-1; a weak D match, TRBD1 (5 bases). The CDR3 runs 14 residues. V shed 10 bases and J shed 4 bases, with 19 bases lying between them. Germline CDR1 LGHNT, CDR2 FRNRAP. DNA of the CDR3: TGTGCTACCGCAGGGCTGTTTCATAGCACTGAAGCTTTCTTT. Translation gives CATAGLFHSTEAFF.

The V call is TRBV21-1, the J call TRBJ2-3; the table's D call of TRBD2 was not tested on the DNA. TRBV21-1 is flagged as a pseudogene. CDR3 length: 19 amino acids. CDR3: CASSKRCGGAVSVWYTQYF. The CDR3 DNA is TGTGCCAGCAGCAAAAGGTGCGGGGGGGCGGTGTCGGTTTGGTATACGCAGTATTTT.

The chain links TRBV27 to TRBJ1-4; 7 bases align to TRBD1. Germline CDR1 and CDR2: MNHEY and SMNVEV (reference sequence). The V segment lost 4 bases and the J segment 10 bases; nucleotides outside the gene matches: 6. The CDR3 runs to 13 residues. This chain's CDR3 is CASSSYRGGKLFF. CDR3 DNA sequence: TGTGCCAGCAGTTCCTACAGGGGAGGAAAACTGTTTTTT.